The clone carrying this T cell receptor (beta chain) was observed once. Seattle enrolled patients during active infection and tracked them longitudinally. Original methodology: From reference gene primer amplification, estimates of nucleated cell counts were derived. Profiling relied on immunoSEQ multiplex PCR, and the TCRdb table lists in-frame clones only, not all of them. Clone size and the V and J calls come from that table; the DNA yielded D and trimming. The table shows about 140,000 clones, with about four fifths occurring only once. Trimming pared 2 bases from V and 5 bases from J, leaving 9 bases between. Germline V gives CDR1 SNHLY, CDR2 FYNNEI. The CDR3 sequence is 13 residues long. This specimen belongs to a study of blood T cell repertoires in COVID-19. Study summary: There were acute and convalescent COVID-19 samples, and they came from the United States, Italy and Spain. From T cells, B-cell-depleted T cells, or PBMCs came the material, which was cDNA or gDNA.

The TCR sequence derives from a young man with COVID-19, enrolled during active disease. The sample comprised peripheral blood. This chain links TRBV2 with TRBJ1-2, with D possibly TRBD1 on 6 matching bases. CDR3 nucleotides: TGTGCCAGCAGTGAAAGCAGGGGTTATGGCTACACCTTC. This encodes CASSESRGYGYTF.